Listed below are T cell receptor beta chains from one sample, sequenced in a study of beta chain features in type 1 diabetes. Sequenced by immunoSEQ multiplex PCR; TCRdb stores in-frame clones only, minus some. The sample lists some 230,000 clones; 9.6% were seen once. The sequenced sample consisted of naive CD4+ T cells from blood. These receptor sequences come from a woman between 18 and 30 years old in good health. Each CDR3 is given with its conserved first and last residue. Fields, in order: V gene, CDR3 protein.

V gene: TRBV10-2
CDR3 protein: CASTRTSGSSHEQFF

V gene: TRBV4-1
CDR3 protein: CASSHRDRVSEAFF

V gene: TRBV25-1
CDR3 protein: CASSDPGGSETQYF

V gene: TRBV5-1
CDR3 protein: CASSYDRGTDTQYF

V gene: TRBV19
CDR3 protein: CASTRRGGPIGTVYEQYF

V gene: TRBV6-1
CDR3 protein: CASSRGNHEQYF

V gene: TRBV19
CDR3 protein: CASRPNERGSYNEQFF

V gene: TRBV2
CDR3 protein: CASSVRLGTEAFF

V gene: TRBV6-6
CDR3 protein: CASSISGGGGQETQYF

V gene: TRBV6-1
CDR3 protein: CASSRGQGGTEAFF

V gene: TRBV4-1
CDR3 protein: CASSQSTGTASYEQYF

V gene: TRBV9
CDR3 protein: CASSVVRGSTTANYGYTF

V gene: TRBV5-1
CDR3 protein: CASSLALDPSTDTQYF

V gene: TRBV5-1
CDR3 protein: CASSSTGTDLTGELFF

V gene: TRBV27
CDR3 protein: CASSLSVRGAYGYTF

V gene: TRBV6-1
CDR3 protein: CASSAGGVNQPQHF

V gene: TRBV11-2
CDR3 protein: CASSRTRRDSTYEQYF

V gene: TRBV27
CDR3 protein: CASSPTGLRTQYF

V gene: TRBV11-2
CDR3 protein: CASSAGTGETYEQYF

V gene: TRBV18
CDR3 protein: CASSPQAGGSNQPQHF

V gene: TRBV30
CDR3 protein: CAWNARRGNQPQHF

V gene: TRBV19
CDR3 protein: CASRIAPGTGELFF

V gene: TRBV29-1
CDR3 protein: CSVDRAGGLDTQYF

V gene: TRBV30
CDR3 protein: CAWSRSGNYGYTF

V gene: TRBV7-3
CDR3 protein: CASSLASTSGNEQFF

V gene: TRBV4-1
CDR3 protein: CASSQDGATGELFF

V gene: TRBV5-8
CDR3 protein: CASSWPQGNGYTF

V gene: TRBV5-4
CDR3 protein: CASSLRTNLPSTDTQYF

V gene: TRBV29-1
CDR3 protein: CSVEWQINNEQFF

V gene: TRBV6-5
CDR3 protein: CASSYGLAGVETQYF

V gene: TRBV30
CDR3 protein: CAWSGGRAPNPYEQYF

V gene: TRBV13
CDR3 protein: CASSTTRGDRGHGAFF